One T cell receptor beta chain is described in this entry. Participant age was roughly 18 to 90 years, and participants resided in fewer than 30 US areas. This specimen comes from a study of blood T cell repertoires in COVID-19. Turning to the study itself: Donors in the United States, Italy and Spain gave samples during acute or convalescent COVID-19.

Germline lookup yields CDR1 KGHSH and CDR2 LQKENI. V shed 0 bases and J shed 10 bases, with 7 bases lying between them. This CDR3 has 12 amino acids. Method: immunoSEQ multiplex PCR; TCRdb's copy keeps in-frame clones and lacks some. The sample has about 400,000 clones; over 85% are singletons. This TCR was recovered from a woman in her 30s who had recovered from COVID-19. Sequencing was done on a sample of PBMCs or T cells enriched from blood (not recorded which). V and J are TRBV18 and TRBJ2-1; a weak D match, TRBD2 (6 bases). The CDR3 DNA sequence: TGTGCCAGCTCACCACCGAGCGGGGAGCAGTTCTTC. Its protein product is CASSPPSGEQFF.